This T cell receptor (beta chain) was observed in a study of neoadjuvant anti-PD-1 for oral cavity cancer (dated by TCRdb to the early 2020s). The study in broad terms: Patients mostly received three to four biweekly doses of nivolumab at 3 mg/kg before curative-intent surgical resection. A fourth nivolumab dose was given around day 43 to patients without progression, and definitive surgical resection was performed in those patients on days 50-56. Under RECIST 1.1, a patient counted as a responder if showing complete response, partial response or stable disease, and as a non-responder if showing progression. The parent correlative cohort included under 15 patients, with a roughly 34% response rate. Beyond this particular receptor, the publication reports: A higher pretreatment blood Treg/Th17 ratio correlated with both higher pretreatment blood TCRbeta clonality and lower post-treatment tumor TCRbeta clonality. After neoadjuvant nivolumab, non-responders showed significantly higher T cell clonality (Gini index) in PBMCs than responders did. TCR analyses included only a few patients per response group, and the authors called for larger cohorts for validation.

For deep sequencing, PBMC libraries mostly used roughly 470 ng of input genomic DNA, with six replicates for each sample. The immunoSEQ hsTCRbeta kit was used to prepare TCRbeta libraries according to the manufacturer's instructions. Sequencing of the completed libraries took place using an Illumina NovaSeq 6000 S4 flow cell after they had been pooled to roughly 3.2 nM. In the paper's pipeline: The immunoSEQ Analyzer was used for raw data preprocessing and quality control. The analysis was restricted to productive rearrangements, with each unique CDR3 amino acid sequence defining a clonotype. Repertoire clonality was estimated as the Gini-Simpson index, computed with the R package tcR. Student's t test was used to compare Gini indices, while Pearson correlation assessed associations with tumor size change. TCRdb took this table from immuneACCESS and kept in-frame rearrangements with V and J called. Such tables lack part of the clones; where checked against another copy, unresolved V genes explain under half of the gap, and the rest is unexplained. The V and J calls and clone size come from that table; D and trimming were worked out from the DNA. The sample table contains about 6,900 clones; only one count was recorded for 60% to 80% of them. Roughly 3.5% of the sample is held by the ten biggest clonotypes.

This clone has only a few counts. Its antigen is still unknown. The record has no base qualities; no much larger clone is one base away. The germline V gene (reference sequence) sets CDR1 to GTSNPN and CDR2 to SVGIG. Its CDR3 holds 15 amino acids, cysteine through phenylalanine. Just CDR3 DNA is preserved here, 45 bases in frame from base 1. V lost 0 bases and J lost 3 bases, and the count of bases not matched to a germline gene is 2. Read against the paper, the sample's time point label means: before neoadjuvant nivolumab. Patients had been newly diagnosed with stage II-IVA oral cavity squamous cell carcinoma, and no prior systemic or radiation treatment had been given to the patients. The cohort was composed of patients with HPV-negative, locally advanced oral cavity squamous cell carcinoma. No culture maintenance or expansion was done, as the peripheral blood mononuclear cells went straight to analysis. Samples were obtained from a longitudinal correlative study of a single-arm phase II trial of neoadjuvant nivolumab in oral cavity squamous cell carcinoma. Subject-matched pre- and post-treatment PBMCs and tumors from three responders and three non-responders underwent genomic DNA-based TCRbeta sequencing. Peripheral blood mononuclear cells were drawn once before nivolumab treatment and a second time after treatment, when surgery took place. Genomic DNA was isolated from PBMCs using the Maxwell RSC DNA from Cells kit.

The material was PBMCs, obtained before nivolumab (anti-PD-1) treatment. The TCR sequence derives from a person aged 35-79 years with oral cavity squamous cell carcinoma. In this chain, TRBV30 is recombined with TRBJ1-5, with TRBD1 identical over 10 junction bases. The DNA sequence reads TGTGCCTGGAGTGTGACAGGGGGCACCAATCAGCCCCAGCATTTT. It codes for CAWSVTGGTNQPQHF.